The clone carrying this T cell receptor beta chain was seen only a few times. The germline V gene encodes CDR1 DFQATT and CDR2 SNEGSKA (reference sequence). Trimming removed 5 bases from V and 2 bases from J, with 16 bases in between. This CDR3 comprises 15 residues. This sample stems from a study of CD8 T cells in ankylosing spondylitis. TCRdb redid the calling of the 5' RACE reads with MiXCR, one entry per CDR3 protein. The sample contains about 200,000 distinct CDR3 sequences, 20% to 30% of which appear only once. The TCR comes from a male donor with ankylosing spondylitis or in good health (not recorded which). Source material: blood, either unsorted or a sorted T cell fraction (not recorded which). The rearrangement uses TRBV20-1 and TRBJ2-1; maybe TRBD2 (6 bases). The CDR3 DNA reads TGCAGTGCTCCCGAGGGAGGACGTACCTACAATGAGCAGTTCTTC. It yields the protein CSAPEGGRTYNEQFF.